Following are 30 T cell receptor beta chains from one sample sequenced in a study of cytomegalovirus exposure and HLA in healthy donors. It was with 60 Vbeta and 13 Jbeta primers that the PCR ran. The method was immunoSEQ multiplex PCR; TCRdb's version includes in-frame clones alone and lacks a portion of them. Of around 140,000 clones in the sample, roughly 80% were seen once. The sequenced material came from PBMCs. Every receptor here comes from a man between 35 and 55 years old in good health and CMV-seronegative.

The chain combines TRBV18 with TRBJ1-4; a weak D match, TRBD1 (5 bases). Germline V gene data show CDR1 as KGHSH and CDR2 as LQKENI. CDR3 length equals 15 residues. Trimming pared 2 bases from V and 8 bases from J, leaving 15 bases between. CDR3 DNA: TGTGCCAGCTCACCATGGGGCGGAGTCAAAGAAAAACTGTTTTTT. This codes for CASSPWGGVKEKLFF.

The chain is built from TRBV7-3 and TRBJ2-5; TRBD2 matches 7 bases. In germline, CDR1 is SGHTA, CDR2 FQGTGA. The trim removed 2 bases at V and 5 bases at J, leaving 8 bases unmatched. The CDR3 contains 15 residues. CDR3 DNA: TGTGCCAGCAGCTTAGTGGGAGGGAGTCTTGAGACCCAGTACTTC. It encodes CASSLVGGSLETQYF.

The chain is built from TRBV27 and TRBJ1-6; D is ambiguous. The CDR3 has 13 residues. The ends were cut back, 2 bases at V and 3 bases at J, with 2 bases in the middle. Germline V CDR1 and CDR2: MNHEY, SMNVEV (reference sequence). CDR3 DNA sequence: TGTGCCAGCAGTTTACTCTATAATTCACCCCTCCACTTT. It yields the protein CASSLLYNSPLHF.

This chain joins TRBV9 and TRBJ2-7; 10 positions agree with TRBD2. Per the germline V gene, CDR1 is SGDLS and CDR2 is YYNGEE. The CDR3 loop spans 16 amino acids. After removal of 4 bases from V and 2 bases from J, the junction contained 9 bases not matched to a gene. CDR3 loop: CASSKSGLADTYEQYF. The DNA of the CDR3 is TGTGCCAGCAGCAAATCTGGACTAGCGGATACCTACGAGCAGTACTTC.

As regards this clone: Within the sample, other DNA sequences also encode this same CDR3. The CDR3 sequence is CASTGGETQYF. The CDR3 DNA reads as TGTGCCAGCACCGGGGGGGAGACCCAGTACTTC. V usage is TRBV6-6 and J usage is TRBJ2-5; 7 positions match TRBD2. Per the germline V gene, CDR1 is MNHNY and CDR2 is SVGAGI (reference sequence). V dropped 7 bases and J dropped 5; count of bases not matched to a gene: 1. CDR3 size: 11 residues.

CDR3: CASSAGLADQETQYF. The CDR3 DNA reads TGCGCCAGCAGCGCGGGACTAGCGGACCAAGAGACCCAGTACTTC. The J gene is TRBJ2-5, the V gene TRBV5-1; 11 bases map to TRBD2. Germline values: CDR1 SGHRS, CDR2 YFSETQ. Germline trimming cut 4 bases from V and 0 bases from J; bases unmatched to any gene: 2. The CDR3 consists of 15 residues.

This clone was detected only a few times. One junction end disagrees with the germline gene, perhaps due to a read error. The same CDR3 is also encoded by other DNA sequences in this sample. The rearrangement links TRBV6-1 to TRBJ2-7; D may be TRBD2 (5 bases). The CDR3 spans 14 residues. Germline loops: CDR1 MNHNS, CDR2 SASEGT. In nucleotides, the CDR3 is TGCGCCAGCAGTGAAATTGGCGGGCCGGACGAGCAGTACTTC. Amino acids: CASSEIGGPDEQYF.

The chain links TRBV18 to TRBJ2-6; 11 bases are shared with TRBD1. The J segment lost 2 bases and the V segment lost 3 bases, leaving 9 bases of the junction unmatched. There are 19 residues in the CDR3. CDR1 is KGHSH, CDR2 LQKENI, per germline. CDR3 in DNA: TGTGCCAGCTCACCGTCCCGGGGACAGGGGGAACCTGGGGCCAACGTCCTGACTTTC. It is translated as CASSPSRGQGEPGANVLTF. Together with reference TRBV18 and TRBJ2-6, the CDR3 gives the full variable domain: NAGVMQNPRHLVRRRGQEARLRCSPMKGHSHVYWYRQLPEEGLKFMVYLQKENIIDESGMPKERFSAEFPKEGPSILRIQQVVRGDSAAYFCASSPSRGQGEPGANVLTFGAGSRLTVL.

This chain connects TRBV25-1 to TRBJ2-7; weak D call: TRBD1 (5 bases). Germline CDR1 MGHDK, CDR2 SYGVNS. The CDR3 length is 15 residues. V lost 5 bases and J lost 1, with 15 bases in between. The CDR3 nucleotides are TGTGCCAGCAGTCCCTCCGCGCCAGGGTCCTACGAGCAGTACTTC. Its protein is CASSPSAPGSYEQYF.

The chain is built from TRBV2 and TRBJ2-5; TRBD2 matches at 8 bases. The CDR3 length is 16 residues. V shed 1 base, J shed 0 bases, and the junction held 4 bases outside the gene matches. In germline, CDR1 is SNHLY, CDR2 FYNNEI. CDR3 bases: TGTGCCAGCAGTGAAGGGCGGGGGGATTACCAAGAGACCCAGTACTTC. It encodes CASSEGRGDYQETQYF.

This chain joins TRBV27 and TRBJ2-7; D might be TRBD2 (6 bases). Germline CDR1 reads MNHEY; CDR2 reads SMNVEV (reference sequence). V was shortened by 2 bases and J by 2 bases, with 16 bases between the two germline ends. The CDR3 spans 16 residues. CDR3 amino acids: CASSLTAGLPAYEQYF. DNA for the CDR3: TGTGCCAGCAGTTTAACCGCGGGACTCCCAGCCTACGAGCAGTACTTC.

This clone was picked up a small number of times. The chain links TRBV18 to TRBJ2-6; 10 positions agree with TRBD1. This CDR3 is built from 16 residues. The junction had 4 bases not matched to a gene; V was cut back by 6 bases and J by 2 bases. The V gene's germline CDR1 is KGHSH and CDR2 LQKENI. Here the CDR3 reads CASSLGTGAGANVLTF. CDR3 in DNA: TGTGCCAGCTCCCTAGGGACAGGGGCTGGGGCCAACGTCCTGACTTTC.

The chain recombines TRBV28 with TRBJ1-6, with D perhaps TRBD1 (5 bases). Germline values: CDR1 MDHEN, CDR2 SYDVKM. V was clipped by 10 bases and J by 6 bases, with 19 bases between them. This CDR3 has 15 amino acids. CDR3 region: CATHGGGEGNSPLHF. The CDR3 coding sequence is TGTGCCACCCACGGGGGTGGCGAAGGTAATTCACCCCTCCACTTT.

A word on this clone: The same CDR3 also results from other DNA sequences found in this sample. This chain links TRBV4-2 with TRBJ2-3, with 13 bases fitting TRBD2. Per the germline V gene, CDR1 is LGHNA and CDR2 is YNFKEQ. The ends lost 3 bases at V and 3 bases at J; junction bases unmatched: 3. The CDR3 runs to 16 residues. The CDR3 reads CASSQRLAGGTDTQYF. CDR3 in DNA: TGTGCCAGCAGCCAGCGACTAGCGGGGGGTACAGATACGCAGTATTTT.

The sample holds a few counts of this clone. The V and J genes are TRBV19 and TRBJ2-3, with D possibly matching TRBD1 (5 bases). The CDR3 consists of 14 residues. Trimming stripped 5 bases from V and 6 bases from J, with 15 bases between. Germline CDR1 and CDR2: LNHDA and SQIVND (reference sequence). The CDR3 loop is CASSPGRDLDTQYF. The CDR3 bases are TGTGCCAGTAGTCCGGGCAGGGATCTGGATACGCAGTATTTT.

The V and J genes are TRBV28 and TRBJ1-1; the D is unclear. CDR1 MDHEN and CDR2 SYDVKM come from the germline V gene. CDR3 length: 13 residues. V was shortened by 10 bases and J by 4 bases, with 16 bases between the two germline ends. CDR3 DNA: TGTGCCAACGAAAATCGAGGGCGCACTGAAGCTTTCTTT. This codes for CANENRGRTEAFF.

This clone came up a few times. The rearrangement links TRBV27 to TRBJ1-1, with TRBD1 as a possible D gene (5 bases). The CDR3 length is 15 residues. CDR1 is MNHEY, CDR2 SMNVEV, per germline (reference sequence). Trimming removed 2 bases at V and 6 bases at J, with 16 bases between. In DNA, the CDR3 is TGTGCCAGCAGTTTAGCCCGGGGGGGGATCCCTGAAGCTTTCTTT. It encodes CASSLARGGIPEAFF.

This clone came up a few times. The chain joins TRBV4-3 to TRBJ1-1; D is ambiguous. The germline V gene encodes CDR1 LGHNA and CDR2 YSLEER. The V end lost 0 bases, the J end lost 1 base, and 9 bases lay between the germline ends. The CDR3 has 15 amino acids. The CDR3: CASSQDPQQNTEAFF. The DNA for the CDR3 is TGCGCCAGCAGCCAAGACCCACAGCAGAACACTGAAGCTTTCTTT.

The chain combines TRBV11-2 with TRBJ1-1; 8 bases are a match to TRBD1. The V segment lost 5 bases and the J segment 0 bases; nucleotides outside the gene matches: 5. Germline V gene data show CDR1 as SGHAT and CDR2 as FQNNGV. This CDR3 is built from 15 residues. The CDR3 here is CASSPRDRLNTEAFF. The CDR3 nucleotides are TGTGCCAGCAGCCCCCGGGACAGGTTGAACACTGAAGCTTTCTTT. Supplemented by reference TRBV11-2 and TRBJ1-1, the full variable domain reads EAGVAQSPRYKIIEKRQSVAFWCNPISGHATLYWYQQILGQGPKLLIQFQNNGVVDDSQLPKDRFSAERLKGVDSTLKIQPAKLEDSAVYLCASSPRDRLNTEAFFGQGTRLTVV.

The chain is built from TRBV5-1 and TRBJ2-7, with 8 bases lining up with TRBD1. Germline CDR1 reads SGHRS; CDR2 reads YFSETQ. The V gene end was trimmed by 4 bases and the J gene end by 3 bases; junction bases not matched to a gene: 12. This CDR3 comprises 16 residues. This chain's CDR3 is CASSPVGQGGFYEQYF. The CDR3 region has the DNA TGCGCCAGCAGCCCGGTTGGACAGGGAGGTTTCTACGAGCAGTACTTC.

CDR3 sequence reads: CASSPTQGEDYGYTF. The CDR3 DNA sequence: TGTGCCAGCTCACCAACCCAGGGGGAAGACTATGGCTACACCTTC. The chain employs TRBV18 and TRBJ1-2, with 7 bases aligning to TRBD1. The CDR3 consists of 15 residues. V lost 2 bases, J lost 3 bases, and 6 bases stayed unmatched. The germline V gene encodes CDR1 KGHSH and CDR2 LQKENI.

CDR3 bases: TGTGCCAGCAGCCCGGAGGCGGCCGCCTACGAGCAGTACTTC. Residues: CASSPEAAAYEQYF. V and J are TRBV9 and TRBJ2-7; weak D call: TRBD2 (5 bases). This CDR3 spans 14 amino acids. Germline V lookup: CDR1 SGDLS, CDR2 YYNGEE. Trimming left V 4 bases short and J 2 bases short, with 13 bases between. Based on the CDR3 plus reference TRBV9 and TRBJ2-7, the full variable domain is DSGVTQTPKHLITATGQRVTLRCSPRSGDLSVYWYQQSLDQGLQFLIQYYNGEERAKGNILERFSAQQFPDLHSELNLSSLELGDSALYFCASSPEAAAYEQYFGPGTRLTVT.

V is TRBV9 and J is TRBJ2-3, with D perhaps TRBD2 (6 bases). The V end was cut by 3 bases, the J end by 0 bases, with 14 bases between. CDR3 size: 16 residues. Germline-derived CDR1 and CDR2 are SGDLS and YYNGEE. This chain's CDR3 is CASSGMVAASTDTQYF. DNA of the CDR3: TGTGCCAGCAGCGGGATGGTAGCGGCCAGCACAGATACGCAGTATTTT.

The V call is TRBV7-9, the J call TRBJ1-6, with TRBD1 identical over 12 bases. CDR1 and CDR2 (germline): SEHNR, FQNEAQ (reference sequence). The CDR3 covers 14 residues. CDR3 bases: TGTTCCGTTAGCGGGACAGGGGGCAATTCACCCCTCCACTTT. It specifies CSVSGTGGNSPLHF.

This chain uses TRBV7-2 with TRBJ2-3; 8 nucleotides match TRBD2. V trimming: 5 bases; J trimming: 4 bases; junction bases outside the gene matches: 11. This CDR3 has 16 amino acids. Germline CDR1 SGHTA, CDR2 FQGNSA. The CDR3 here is CASSDFWRGAPDTQYF. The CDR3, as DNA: TGTGCCAGCAGCGACTTTTGGCGGGGGGCTCCAGATACGCAGTATTTT.

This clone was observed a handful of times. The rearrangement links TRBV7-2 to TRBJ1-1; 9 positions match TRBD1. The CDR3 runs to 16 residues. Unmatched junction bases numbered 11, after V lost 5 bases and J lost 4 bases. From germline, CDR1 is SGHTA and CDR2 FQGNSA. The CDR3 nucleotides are TGTGCCAGCAGCACCCCGGACAGGGGATGGGGCACTGAAGCTTTCTTT. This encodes CASSTPDRGWGTEAFF.

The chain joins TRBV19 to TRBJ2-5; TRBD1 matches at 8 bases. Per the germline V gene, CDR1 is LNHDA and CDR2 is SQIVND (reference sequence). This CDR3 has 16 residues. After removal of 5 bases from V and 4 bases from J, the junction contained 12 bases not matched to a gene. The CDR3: CASSPLEGQVGETQYF. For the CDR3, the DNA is TGTGCCAGTAGTCCTTTAGAGGGACAGGTGGGAGAGACCCAGTACTTC.

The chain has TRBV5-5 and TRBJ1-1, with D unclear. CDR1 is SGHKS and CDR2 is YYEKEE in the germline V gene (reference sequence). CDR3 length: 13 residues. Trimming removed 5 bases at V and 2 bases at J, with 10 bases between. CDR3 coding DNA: TGTGCCAGCAGTTCTGAAAGCAACACTGAAGCTTTCTTT. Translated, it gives CASSSESNTEAFF. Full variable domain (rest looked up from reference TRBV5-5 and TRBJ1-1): DAGVTQSPTHLIKTRGQQVTLRCSPISGHKSVSWYQQVLGQGPQFIFQYYEKEERGRGNFPDRFSARQFPNYSSELNVNALLLGDSALYLCASSSESNTEAFFGQGTRLTVV.

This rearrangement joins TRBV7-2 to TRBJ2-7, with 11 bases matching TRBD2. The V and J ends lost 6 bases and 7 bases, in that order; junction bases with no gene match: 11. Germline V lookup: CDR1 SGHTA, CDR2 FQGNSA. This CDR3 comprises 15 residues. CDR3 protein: CASRRGTSGQGEQYF. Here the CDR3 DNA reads TGTGCCAGCAGACGAGGGACTAGCGGCCAGGGGGAGCAGTACTTC.

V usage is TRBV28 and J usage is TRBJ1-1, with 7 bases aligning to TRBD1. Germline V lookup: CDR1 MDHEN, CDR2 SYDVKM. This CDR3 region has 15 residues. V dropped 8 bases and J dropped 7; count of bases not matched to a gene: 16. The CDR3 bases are TGTGCCAGCGGCCAGGGGGTTACAGGGAGATATGAAGCTTTCTTT. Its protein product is CASGQGVTGRYEAFF.